A single sample gave rise to the 6 T cell receptor beta chains below, sequenced in a study of vaccination effects on CD4 cells after COVID-19. On roughly day 10 of culture, CD4+ T cells were separated out. Profiling relied on immunoSEQ multiplex PCR, and the TCRdb table lists in-frame clones only, not all of them. The sample has tens of thousands of clones; around 74% are singletons. Their recognized antigens are unknown. The source was CD4+ T cells from PBMCs cultured without peptide, collected before COVID-19 vaccination. These receptors originate from a human donor who received a COVID-19 vaccine.

The V call is TRBV7-9, the J call TRBJ2-4, with 9 bases matching TRBD1. Trimming removed 5 bases from V and 5 bases from J; junction bases left unmatched: 7. The germline gives CDR1 SEHNR, CDR2 FQNEAQ (reference sequence). The CDR3 covers 15 residues. This chain's CDR3 is CASSTRGQGQNIQYF. CDR3 DNA: TGTGCCAGCAGCACAAGGGGACAGGGACAAAACATTCAGTACTTC.

The V and J genes are TRBV6-6 and TRBJ2-1; 8 bases are a match to TRBD2. Germline V gene lookup returns CDR1 MNHNY and CDR2 SVGAGI (reference sequence). Trimming cost V 6 bases and J 9 bases; bases outside gene matches: 13. CDR3 length: 15 amino acids. CDR3 nucleotides: TGTGCCAGCAGCCCTGTGAGCGGGAGTATGAGTGAGCAGTTCTTC. It specifies CASSPVSGSMSEQFF.

This chain connects TRBV9 to TRBJ2-3, with 9 nucleotides matching TRBD2. Germline CDR1 and CDR2: SGDLS and YYNGEE. Trimming took 4 bases from V and 2 from J; bases not matched to a gene: 8. The CDR3 totals 16 residues. DNA for the CDR3: TGTGCCAGCAGCCCCGCTAGCGGGACTTTCACAGATACGCAGTATTTT. As protein: CASSPASGTFTDTQYF.

The rearrangement joins TRBV6-5 to TRBJ2-1; D is possibly TRBD1 (6 bases). V gave up 3 bases and J gave up 7 bases, with 16 bases separating them. CDR1 is MNHEY and CDR2 is SVGAGI in the germline V gene. The CDR3 runs to 15 residues. CDR3: CASSYSQGLGNEQFF. The CDR3 DNA reads as TGTGCCAGCAGTTATTCACAGGGATTGGGGAATGAGCAGTTCTTC.

V usage is TRBV7-9 and J usage is TRBJ1-2; D may be TRBD1 (6 bases). The CDR3 length is 14 residues. V was cut by 5 bases and J by 3 bases, with 13 bases left in between. Germline V gene data show CDR1 as SEHNR and CDR2 as FQNEAQ (reference sequence). CDR3 in DNA: TGTGCCAGCAGCCCTAGGGACAAATACTATGGCTACACCTTC. Translated: CASSPRDKYYGYTF. Using reference TRBV7-9 and TRBJ1-2 for the parts outside the CDR3, the full variable domain is DTGVSQNPRHKITKRGQNVTFRCDPISEHNRLYWYRQTLGQGPEFLTYFQNEAQLEKSRLLSDRFSAERPKGSFSTLEIQRTEQGDSAMYLCASSPRDKYYGYTFGSGTRLTVV.

V is TRBV5-6 and J is TRBJ1-1; TRBD1 is a possible D gene (5 bases). V was shortened by 0 bases and J by 2 bases, with 11 bases between the two germline ends. This CDR3 contains 15 residues. Germline V gene sequence: CDR1 SGHDT, CDR2 YYEEEE. CDR3 region: CASSLAGAINTEAFF. DNA of the CDR3: TGTGCCAGCAGCTTGGCCGGGGCGATAAACACTGAAGCTTTCTTT.